The 20 T cell receptor beta chains below come from one sample, sequenced in a study of T cell responses to AZD1222 COVID-19 vaccine (TCRdb year 2021). The sample's time point label is to be understood as: about 28 days (+/-7) after the second vaccine dose. Libraries came from the immunoSEQ multiplex PCR assay. Not all clones reach the TCRdb copy of this immuneACCESS table, which keeps in-frame sequences only. Checked studies attribute under half of the gap to unresolved V genes and leave the rest unexplained. This sample comprises approximately 80,000 clones, about nine tenths of them detected only once. The leading ten clones occupy about 3.1% of the sample. The sample was peripheral blood, taken 28 days after the second AZD1222 dose. These receptor sequences come from an adult who received the AZD1222 COVID-19 vaccine.

The chain carries TRBV11-3 and TRBJ2-7; TRBD1 matches 9 bases. The CDR3 covers 14 residues. Germline V gives CDR1 SGHNT, CDR2 YENEEA. V trimming: 4 bases; J trimming: 5 bases; junction bases outside the gene matches: 6. The CDR3 DNA sequence: TGTGCCAGCAGCTCCGGACAGGGGATGGACGAGCAGTACTTC. Translation: CASSSGQGMDEQYF.

The sample holds a few counts of this clone. The rearrangement links TRBV5-3 to TRBJ1-5; 7 nucleotides line up with TRBD1. TRBV5-3 falls under the ORF class, with uncertain function. The CDR3 is 17 amino acids. The junction had 16 bases not matched to a gene; V was cut back by 4 bases and J by 6 bases. The CDR3 protein is CARSPRDRAPRSQPQHF. DNA of the CDR3: TGTGCCAGAAGCCCCCGAGACAGGGCCCCTAGGAGTCAGCCCCAGCATTTT.

This chain links TRBV5-6 with TRBJ1-5; 8 nucleotides match TRBD1. Unmatched junction bases numbered 9, after V lost 4 bases and J lost 6 bases. CDR3 size: 15 residues. Germline loops: CDR1 SGHDT, CDR2 YYEEEE. The CDR3 region is CASSRRTGLSQPQHF. For the CDR3, the DNA is TGTGCCAGCAGCCGAAGGACAGGGCTGAGTCAGCCCCAGCATTTT.

The chain joins TRBV3-1 (or the pseudogene TRBV3-2) to TRBJ2-3; D not resolved. Trimming took off 4 bases at V and 0 bases at J, with 17 bases between the two ends. CDR1 LGHDT and CDR2 YNNKEL come from the germline V gene (reference sequence). The CDR3 is 17 residues long. CDR3 sequence: CASSPGLMFRSTDTQYF. The CDR3 region has the DNA TGTGCCAGCAGCCCCGGGCTCATGTTTAGAAGCACAGATACGCAGTATTTT.

This rearrangement joins TRBV4-1 to TRBJ1-6, with D tentatively TRBD1 (5 bases). Germline V gene sequence: CDR1 MGHRA, CDR2 YSYEKL. This CDR3 is 22 amino acids long. The V and J ends lost 2 bases and 0 bases respectively, with 26 bases between them. CDR3 in DNA: TGCGCCAGCAGCCAACATTTAATTCCAGGGTTGCAGACAAGCTCCTATAATTCACCCCTCCACTTT. This sequence encodes CASSQHLIPGLQTSSYNSPLHF.

This clone was recorded only once. Here the CDR3 reads CASSQQGDTEAFF. For the CDR3, the DNA is TGTGCCAGCAGCCAACAGGGAGACACTGAAGCTTTCTTT. V and J are TRBV3-1 (or the pseudogene TRBV3-2) and TRBJ1-1; D may be TRBD1 (5 bases). Per the germline V gene, CDR1 is LGHDT and CDR2 is YNNKEL (reference sequence). The CDR3 extends over 13 amino acids. V was cut by 2 bases and J by 3 bases, with 7 bases left in between.

The chain carries TRBV4-2 and TRBJ2-7; 14 nucleotides align to TRBD2. The CDR3 is 16 amino acids. The junction had 7 bases not matched to a gene; V was cut back by 4 bases and J by 5 bases. The germline V gene encodes CDR1 LGHNA and CDR2 YNFKEQ. The CDR3 DNA is TGTGCCAGCAGCCGAGGACTAGCGGGAGGAGGGAACGAGCAGTACTTC. Translated: CASSRGLAGGGNEQYF.

The CDR3 region is CAWGTDTQYF. In DNA, the CDR3 is TGTGCCTGGGGGACAGATACGCAGTATTTT. This chain uses TRBV30 with TRBJ2-3; the D is unclear. CDR3 size: 10 residues. Looked up from germline, CDR1 is GTSNPN and CDR2 is SVGIG (reference sequence). V was clipped by 5 bases and J by 3 bases, with 3 bases between them.

The chain uses TRBV6-5 and TRBJ1-1; D not resolved. The germline gives CDR1 MNHEY, CDR2 SVGAGI. The CDR3 runs 15 residues. Between the trimmed V and J ends, which lost 0 bases and 3 bases, there was a span of 11 bases. CDR3 sequence reads: CASSYSQTTYTEAFF. The CDR3, as DNA: TGTGCCAGCAGTTACTCCCAAACTACCTACACTGAAGCTTTCTTT.

The rearrangement joins TRBV5-1 to TRBJ1-2; 8 bases are a match to TRBD1. Looked up from germline, CDR1 is SGHRS and CDR2 is YFSETQ. Trimming removed 5 bases from V and 5 bases from J; junction bases left unmatched: 5. The CDR3 covers 13 residues. The CDR3 is CASSTDRGYGYTF. The CDR3, as DNA: TGCGCCAGCAGTACCGACAGGGGTTATGGCTACACCTTC. Supplemented by reference TRBV5-1 and TRBJ1-2, the full variable domain reads KAGVTQTPRYLIKTRGQQVTLSCSPISGHRSVSWYQQTPGQGLQFLFEYFSETQRNKGNFPGRFSGRQFSNSRSEMNVSTLELGDSALYLCASSTDRGYGYTFGSGTRLTVV.

The chain uses TRBV16 and TRBJ2-5; tentatively, D is TRBD1 or TRBD2 (5 bases each). Germline assignment: CDR1 KGHSY and CDR2 FQNENV. The CDR3 totals 14 residues. With 0 bases removed from V and 4 bases from J, the gap between germline ends came to 9 bases. DNA for the CDR3: TGTGCCAGCAGCCAATCGGGGGAAAGAGAGACCCAGTACTTC. As protein: CASSQSGERETQYF.

This clone was observed a single time. The genes are TRBV12-3 or TRBV12-4 and TRBJ2-7; D unresolved. The CDR3 contains 12 residues. V was clipped by 3 bases and J by 5 bases, with 8 bases between them. DNA for the CDR3: TGTGCCAGCAGTTTTGTGACCGACGAGCAGTACTTC. It translates to CASSFVTDEQYF.

V gene TRBV7-9 combines with J gene TRBJ1-2, with D perhaps TRBD1 (5 bases). This CDR3 spans 12 amino acids. Trimming cost V 8 bases and J 0 bases, with 7 bases left between them. Germline CDR1 SEHNR, CDR2 FQNEAQ (reference sequence). The CDR3 DNA reads as TGTGCCAGCTCGACAGCTAACTATGGCTACACCTTC. Its protein is CASSTANYGYTF.

The genes are TRBV27 and TRBJ1-2; no reliable D call. The V gene's germline CDR1 is MNHEY and CDR2 SMNVEV (reference sequence). This CDR3 comprises 12 residues. Trimming pared 4 bases from V and 8 bases from J, leaving 11 bases between. The CDR3 sequence is CASSSGIGGYTF. The CDR3 bases are TGTGCCAGCAGTTCGGGGATCGGCGGCTACACCTTC.

The rearrangement links TRBV19 to TRBJ1-5; weak D call: TRBD1 (5 bases). The ends were cut back, 9 bases at V and 2 bases at J, with 11 bases in the middle. Germline CDR1 and CDR2: LNHDA and SQIVND (reference sequence). CDR3 length equals 13 residues. CDR3 region: CASAQGRNQPQHF. In nucleotides, the CDR3 is TGTGCCAGCGCCCAGGGTCGCAATCAGCCCCAGCATTTT.

The chain carries TRBV5-6 and TRBJ2-3, with 9 bases identical to TRBD1. Trimming at V came to 2 bases and at J to 5 bases, leaving 3 bases not matched to a gene. Germline loops: CDR1 SGHDT, CDR2 YYEEEE. The CDR3 extends over 14 amino acids. CDR3 DNA: TGTGCCAGCAGCTTTGGGACAGGGCGAGATACGCAGTATTTT. This gives the protein CASSFGTGRDTQYF. The full variable domain, with the rest looked up from reference TRBV5-6 and TRBJ2-3, is DAGVTQSPTHLIKTRGQQVTLRCSPKSGHDTVSWYQQALGQGPQFIFQYYEEEERQRGNFPDRFSGHQFPNYSSELNVNALLLGDSALYLCASSFGTGRDTQYFGPGTRLTVL.

This clone is a singleton in its sample. V is TRBV7-8 and J is TRBJ1-5; D perhaps matches TRBD1 (5 bases). The CDR3 consists of 14 residues. Deletions cut 1 base from V and 10 bases from J, with 14 bases between. Germline CDR1 reads SGHVS; CDR2 reads FQNEAQ. Written as DNA, the CDR3 is TGTGCCAGCAGCTTAGGGGAGGGGTGGCGTCCCCAGCATTTT. Encoded protein: CASSLGEGWRPQHF.

Only a few counts were recorded for this clone. V is TRBV7-3 and J is TRBJ2-7; 13 bases match TRBD2. Trimming removed 0 bases from V and 2 bases from J; junction bases left unmatched: 7. CDR3 length: 18 residues. Germline V lookup: CDR1 SGHTA, CDR2 FQGTGA. CDR3 residues: CASSLTTSGRTSPYEQYF. CDR3 in DNA: TGTGCCAGCAGCTTAACGACTAGCGGGAGGACCTCCCCCTACGAGCAGTACTTC.

The chain links TRBV10-1 to TRBJ2-7; 7 nucleotides align to TRBD2. The CDR3 spans 13 residues. CDR1 and CDR2 from the germline V gene are WNHNN and SYGVQD (reference sequence). After removal of 4 bases from V and 4 bases from J, the junction contained 4 bases not matched to a gene. CDR3 region: CASSVGGSYEQYF. For the CDR3, the DNA is TGCGCCAGCAGTGTTGGCGGGAGTTACGAGCAGTACTTC.

J is TRBJ2-1 and V is TRBV4-3; the D gene is possibly TRBD2 (6 bases). The ends were cut back, 2 bases at V and 0 bases at J, with 17 bases in the middle. This CDR3 region has 18 residues. Per germline, CDR1 LGHNA and CDR2 YSLEER. CDR3 residues: CASSQTGAGSSSYNEQFF. CDR3 nucleotides: TGCGCCAGCAGCCAAACAGGTGCGGGATCTAGCTCCTACAATGAGCAGTTCTTC.